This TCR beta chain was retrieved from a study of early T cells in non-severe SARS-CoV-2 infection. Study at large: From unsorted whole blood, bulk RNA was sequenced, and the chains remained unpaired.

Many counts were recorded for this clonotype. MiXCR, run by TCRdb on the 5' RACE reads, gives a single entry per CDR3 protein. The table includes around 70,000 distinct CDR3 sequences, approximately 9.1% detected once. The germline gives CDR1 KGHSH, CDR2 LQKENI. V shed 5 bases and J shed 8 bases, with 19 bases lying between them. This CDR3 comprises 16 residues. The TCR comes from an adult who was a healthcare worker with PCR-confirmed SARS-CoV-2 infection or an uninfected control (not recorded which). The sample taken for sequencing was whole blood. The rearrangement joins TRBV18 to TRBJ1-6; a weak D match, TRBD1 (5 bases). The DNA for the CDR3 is TGTGCCAGCTCATCCGATTTCGGGGGTTGGGATTCACCCCTCCACTTT. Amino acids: CASSSDFGGWDSPLHF.